This TCR beta chain comes out of a study of CD8 T cells in Susac syndrome. Whole-study findings and limits: Maximal CD8+ clonal expansion in Susac was observed within TEMRA cells and among active patients.

Peripheral blood CD8+ and CD4+ T cells were profiled by TCR beta sequencing. An input of about 0.5 to 1 ug of RNA was subjected to reverse transcription using random hexamers. It was immunoSEQ multiplex PCR that amplified TCR beta CDR3 across 54 Vbeta and 13 Jbeta. One entry per CDR3 protein, called by TCRdb with MiXCR from the immunoSEQ multiplex PCR reads. There are about 130,000 distinct CDR3 sequences in the sample; more than 85% occur only once, and 0.18% lies in the top ten. Notes on this clonotype: What it recognizes is unknown.

The clonotype was recovered from a human donor with Susac syndrome. Sequenced: CD8+ T cells from PBMCs.

For the CDR3, the DNA is TGCGCCAGCAGCCAACCCGGACGCACCTCGGGAAACACCATATATTTT. Translated, it gives CASSQPGRTSGNTIYF. V usage is TRBV4-1 and J usage is TRBJ1-3, with no clear D. The germline V gene has CDR1 MGHRA and CDR2 YSYEKL. The ends were cut back, 2 bases at V and 4 bases at J, with 15 bases in the middle. The CDR3 has 16 residues.